This T cell receptor beta chain derives from a study of blood T cell repertoires in COVID-19. Overall study context: There were acute and convalescent COVID-19 samples, and they came from the United States, Italy and Spain. PBMCs, B-cell-depleted T cells, or T cells provided the cDNA or gDNA that made up the material.

Original processing methods: For nucleated cells, counts were estimated from reference gene primer amplification. Here immunoSEQ multiplex PCR was the method, and the copy in TCRdb shows in-frame clones only, minus some. V and J calls and clone size are those listed in that table; D and trimming were worked out from the DNA. The sample has some 520,000 clones, about 91% seen once. This clone came up once. The sequenced material came from peripheral blood. The TCR comes from a man aged 18 to 29 with COVID-19, enrolled during active disease.

As DNA, the CDR3 is TGTGCCAGCAGTTACTTGGGGACAGGACCCCTAGAGACCCAGTACTTC. Translated: CASSYLGTGPLETQYF. This chain links TRBV6-5 with TRBJ2-5, with TRBD1 identical over 8 bases. V lost 1 base, J lost 4 bases, and 8 bases stayed unmatched. The CDR3 contains 16 residues. Germline V CDR1 and CDR2: MNHEY, SVGAGI.